This TCR beta chain was identified in a study of OX40 agonist ivuxolimab in advanced cancers. Samples of blood were obtained at baseline, on cycle 4 day 1, and on cycle 7 day 1. Sequencing used immunoSEQ multiplex PCR; TCRdb keeps in-frame clones, though not all of them. The sample lists roughly 26,000 clones; 70% to 90% were seen once. The CDR3 is 14 amino acids. Germline V gene data show CDR1 as MDHEN and CDR2 as SYDVKM. V gave up 4 bases and J gave up 2 bases, with 12 bases separating them. Sequencing was performed on CD4+ or CD8+ T cells sorted from blood, taken in a trial of the OX40 agonist ivuxolimab. The chain combines TRBV28 with TRBJ2-7, with a tentative D call TRBD2 (5 bases). The sequence came from an adult with an advanced solid tumor such as melanoma, head and neck, liver or kidney cancer. CDR3 sequence reads: CASSSGWGAYEQYF. CDR3 in DNA: TGTGCCAGCAGTTCGGGATGGGGAGCCTACGAGCAGTACTTC.